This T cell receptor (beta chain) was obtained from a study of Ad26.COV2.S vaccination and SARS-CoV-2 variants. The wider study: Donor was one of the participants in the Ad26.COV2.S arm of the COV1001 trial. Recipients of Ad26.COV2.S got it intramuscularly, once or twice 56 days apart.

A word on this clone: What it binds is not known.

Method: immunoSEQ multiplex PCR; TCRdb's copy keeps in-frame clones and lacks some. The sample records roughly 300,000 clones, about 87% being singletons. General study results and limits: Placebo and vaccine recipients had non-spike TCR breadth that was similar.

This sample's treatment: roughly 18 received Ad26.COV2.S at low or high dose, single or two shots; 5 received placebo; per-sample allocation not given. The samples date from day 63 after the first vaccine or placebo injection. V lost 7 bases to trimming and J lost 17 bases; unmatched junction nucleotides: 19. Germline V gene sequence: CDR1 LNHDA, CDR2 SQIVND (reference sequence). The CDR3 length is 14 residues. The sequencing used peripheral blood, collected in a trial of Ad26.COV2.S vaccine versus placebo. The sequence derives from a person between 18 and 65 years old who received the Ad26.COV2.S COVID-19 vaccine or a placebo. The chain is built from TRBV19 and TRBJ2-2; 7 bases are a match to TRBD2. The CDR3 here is CASNSGTGELGPFF. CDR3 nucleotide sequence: TGTGCCAGTAACAGCGGGACCGGGGAGCTGGGCCCCTTTTTT.